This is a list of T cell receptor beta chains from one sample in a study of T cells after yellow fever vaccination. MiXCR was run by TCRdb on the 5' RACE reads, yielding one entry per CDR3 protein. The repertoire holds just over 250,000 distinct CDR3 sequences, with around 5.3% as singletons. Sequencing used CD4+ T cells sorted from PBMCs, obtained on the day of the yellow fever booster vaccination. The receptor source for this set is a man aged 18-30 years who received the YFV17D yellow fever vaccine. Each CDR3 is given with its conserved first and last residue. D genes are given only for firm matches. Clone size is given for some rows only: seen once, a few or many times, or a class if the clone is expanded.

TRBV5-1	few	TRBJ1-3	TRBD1	TGCGCCAGCAGCGTCGGGACAGTTGGAAACACCATATATTTT	CASSVGTVGNTIYF
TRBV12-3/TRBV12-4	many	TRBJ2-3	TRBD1	TGTGCCAGCAGGTCAGGGACAGGGACGGCAGATACGCAGTATTTT	CASRSGTGTADTQYF
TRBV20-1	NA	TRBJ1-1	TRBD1	TGCAGTGCCGGGACAGTCGCCCCCATGAACACTGAAGCTTTCTTT	CSAGTVAPMNTEAFF
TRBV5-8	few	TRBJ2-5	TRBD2	TGTGCCAGCAGCTTGGAGGGACTAGCGGGAGGAGAGACCCAGTACTTC	CASSLEGLAGGETQYF
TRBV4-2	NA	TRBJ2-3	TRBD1	TGTGCCAGCAGCCAACCCGGGACAGACCACACAGATACGCAGTATTTT	CASSQPGTDHTDTQYF
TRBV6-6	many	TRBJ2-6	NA	TGTGCCAGCAGTTACGGGGAACAGGCTGGGGCCAACGTCCTGACTTTC	CASSYGEQAGANVLTF
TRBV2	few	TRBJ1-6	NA	TGTGCCAGCAGAAGGGGACTTCGGGATAATTCACCCCTCCACTTT	CASRRGLRDNSPLHF
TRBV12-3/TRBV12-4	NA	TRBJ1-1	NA	TGTGCCAGCAGTTTGATAGGGAGAACCCCTTGGGAAGCTTTCTTT	CASSLIGRTPWEAFF
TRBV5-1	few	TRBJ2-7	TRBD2	TGCGCCAGCAGTAGCGGGGCTTCCTACGAGCAGTACTTC	CASSSGASYEQYF
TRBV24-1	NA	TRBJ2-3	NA	TGTGCCACCAGTGATCCCAGCCATCCGGGGGCAGATACGCAGTATTTT	CATSDPSHPGADTQYF
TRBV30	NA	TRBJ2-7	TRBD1	TGTGCCTGTCTCCGGGACAGGAGTGCCTACGAGCAGTACTTC	CACLRDRSAYEQYF
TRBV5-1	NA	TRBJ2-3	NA	TGCGCCAGCAGCTCGGGGTCACAGGGAAGCACAGATACGCAGTATTTT	CASSSGSQGSTDTQYF
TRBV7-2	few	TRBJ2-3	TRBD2	TGTGCCAGCAGCACGCGGGGGAGCACGCAGTATTTT	CASSTRGSTQYF
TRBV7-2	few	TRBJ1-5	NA	TGTGCCAGCAGCTTCACCGCCCAGCCCCAGCATTTT	CASSFTAQPQHF
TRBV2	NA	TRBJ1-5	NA	TGTGCCAGCATCGGCACAAACAATCAGCCCCAGCATTTT	CASIGTNNQPQHF
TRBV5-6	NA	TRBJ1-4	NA	TGTGCCAGCAGCTTCTACAGGACCCGGGATGAAAAACTGTTTTTT	CASSFYRTRDEKLFF
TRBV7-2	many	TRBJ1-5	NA	TGTGCCAGCAGCTTAGGCCCCAAGGGTCAGCCCCAGCATTTT	CASSLGPKGQPQHF
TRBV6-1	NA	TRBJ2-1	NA	TGTGCCAGCAGTGAAGACGGGTGGGGGGACCGCCCCAATGAGCAGTTCTTC	CASSEDGWGDRPNEQFF
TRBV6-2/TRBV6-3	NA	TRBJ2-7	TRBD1	TGTGCCAGCAGCTTCGGACAGGGGACTTACTACGAGCAGTACTTC	CASSFGQGTYYEQYF
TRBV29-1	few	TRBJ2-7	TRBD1	TGCAGCGCCGTTGGACAGGCAGGCTACGAGCAGTACTTC	CSAVGQAGYEQYF
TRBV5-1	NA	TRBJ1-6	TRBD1	TGCGCCAGCAGCCGGACAGGGGACTATAATTCACCCCTCCACTTT	CASSRTGDYNSPLHF
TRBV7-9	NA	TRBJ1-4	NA	TGTGCCAGCAGCTCGGATCTCCCAAATGAAAAACTGTTTTTT	CASSSDLPNEKLFF
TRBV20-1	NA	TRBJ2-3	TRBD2	TGCAGTGCTAGATCCCCGACTAGCGGGGGGCCAGATACGCAGTATTTT	CSARSPTSGGPDTQYF
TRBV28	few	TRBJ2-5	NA	TGTGCCAGCAGGTCACCGGGAGCGGCGGAGACCCAGTACTTC	CASRSPGAAETQYF
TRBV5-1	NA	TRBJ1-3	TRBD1	TGCGCCAGCAGCCCTGTTTGGGACAGCTCTGGAAACACCATATATTTT	CASSPVWDSSGNTIYF
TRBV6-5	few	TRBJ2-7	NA	TGTGCCAGCAGCCTCCTCAGGGTAGGGGCCTCCTACGAGCAGTACTTC	CASSLLRVGASYEQYF
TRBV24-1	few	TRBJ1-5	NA	TGTGCCACCGCGGGGGGGGGCAATCAGCCCCAGCATTTT	CATAGGGNQPQHF
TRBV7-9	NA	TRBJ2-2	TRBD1	TGTGCCAGCAGAGGACCACTTCGGACAGGCCCCATGGCCGGGGAGCTGTTTTTT	CASRGPLRTGPMAGELFF
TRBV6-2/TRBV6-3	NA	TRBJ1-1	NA	TGTGCCAGCAGTTTAGGACGCTTGGCGGAGAACACTGAAGCTTTCTTT	CASSLGRLAENTEAFF
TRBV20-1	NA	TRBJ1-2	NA	TGCAGTGCTAGAGATGGCAGAGGCTACACCTTC	CSARDGRGYTF
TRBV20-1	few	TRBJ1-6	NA	TGCAGTGCTAGATCCAGCGATTATAATTCACCCCTCCACTTT	CSARSSDYNSPLHF
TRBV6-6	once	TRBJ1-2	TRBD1	TGTGCCAGCAGACCTACAGGGGATTCTAACTATGGCTACACCTTC	CASRPTGDSNYGYTF
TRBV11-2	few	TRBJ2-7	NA	TGTGCCAGCAGCTTTGGGGTGAACGAGCAGTACTTC	CASSFGVNEQYF
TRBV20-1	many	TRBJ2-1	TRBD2	TGCAGTGCCAACCGACCCCGGGGGGTTAGCCGTGAGCAGTTCTTC	CSANRPRGVSREQFF
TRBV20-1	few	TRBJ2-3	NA	TGCAGTGCTCCAATCTCCAGCACAGATACGCAGTATTTT	CSAPISSTDTQYF
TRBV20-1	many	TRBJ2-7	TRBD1	TGCAGTGCTAGAGATCAGGGCAGGGGGCAGTACGAGCAGTACTTC	CSARDQGRGQYEQYF
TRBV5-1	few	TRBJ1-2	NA	TGCGCCAGCAGCTTGGGTCCGGCAAATGGCTACACCTTC	CASSLGPANGYTF